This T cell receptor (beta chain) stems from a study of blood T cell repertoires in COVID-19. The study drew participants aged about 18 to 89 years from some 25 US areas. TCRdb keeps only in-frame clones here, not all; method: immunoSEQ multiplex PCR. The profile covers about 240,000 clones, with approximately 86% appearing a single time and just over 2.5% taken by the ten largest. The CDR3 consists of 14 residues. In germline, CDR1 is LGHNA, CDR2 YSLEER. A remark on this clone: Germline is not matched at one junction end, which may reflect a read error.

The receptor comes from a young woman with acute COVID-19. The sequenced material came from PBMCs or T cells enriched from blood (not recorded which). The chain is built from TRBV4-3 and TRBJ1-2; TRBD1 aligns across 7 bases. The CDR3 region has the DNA TGCGCCAGCAGCCAAGAAGTGGGACAGTATGACTACACCTTC. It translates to CASSQEVGQYDYTF.